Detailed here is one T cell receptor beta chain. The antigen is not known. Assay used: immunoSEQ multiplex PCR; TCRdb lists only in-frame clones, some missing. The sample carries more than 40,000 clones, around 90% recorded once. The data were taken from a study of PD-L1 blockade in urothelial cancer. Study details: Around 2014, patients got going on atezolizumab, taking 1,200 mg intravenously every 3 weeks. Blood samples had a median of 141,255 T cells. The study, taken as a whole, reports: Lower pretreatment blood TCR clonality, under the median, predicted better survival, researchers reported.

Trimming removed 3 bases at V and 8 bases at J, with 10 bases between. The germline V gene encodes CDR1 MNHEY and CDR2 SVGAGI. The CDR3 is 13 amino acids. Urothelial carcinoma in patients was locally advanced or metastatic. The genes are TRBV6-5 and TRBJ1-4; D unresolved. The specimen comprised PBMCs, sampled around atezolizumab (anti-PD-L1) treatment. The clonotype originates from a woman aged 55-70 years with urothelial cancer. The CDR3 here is CASSYPGGEKLFF. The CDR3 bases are TGTGCCAGCAGTTATCCAGGTGGGGAAAAACTGTTTTTT.